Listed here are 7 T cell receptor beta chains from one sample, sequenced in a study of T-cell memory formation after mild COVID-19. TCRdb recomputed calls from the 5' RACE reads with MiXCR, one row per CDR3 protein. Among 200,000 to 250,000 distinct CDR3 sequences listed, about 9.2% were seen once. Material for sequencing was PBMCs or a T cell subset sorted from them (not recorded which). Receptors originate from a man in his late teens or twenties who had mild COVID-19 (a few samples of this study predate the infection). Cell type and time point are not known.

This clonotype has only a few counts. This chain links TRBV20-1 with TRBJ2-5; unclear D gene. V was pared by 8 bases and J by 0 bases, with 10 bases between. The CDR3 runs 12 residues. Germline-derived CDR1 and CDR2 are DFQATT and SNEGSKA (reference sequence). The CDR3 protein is CSPLWYQETQYF. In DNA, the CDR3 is TGCAGTCCCTTGTGGTACCAAGAGACCCAGTACTTC.

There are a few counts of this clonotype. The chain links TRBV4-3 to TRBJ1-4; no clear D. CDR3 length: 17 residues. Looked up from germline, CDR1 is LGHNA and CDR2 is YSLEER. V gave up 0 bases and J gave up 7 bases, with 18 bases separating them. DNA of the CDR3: TGCGCCAGCAGCCAAGATCTTAACCCGGGAATCGGTGAAAAACTGTTTTTT. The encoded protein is CASSQDLNPGIGEKLFF.

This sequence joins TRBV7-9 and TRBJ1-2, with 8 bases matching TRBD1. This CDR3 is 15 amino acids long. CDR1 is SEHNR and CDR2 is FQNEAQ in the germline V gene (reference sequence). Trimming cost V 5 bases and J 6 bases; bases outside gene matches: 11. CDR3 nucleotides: TGTGCCAGCAGCCAAAACTCAGGGGGCCGCGATGGCTACACCTTC. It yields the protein CASSQNSGGRDGYTF.

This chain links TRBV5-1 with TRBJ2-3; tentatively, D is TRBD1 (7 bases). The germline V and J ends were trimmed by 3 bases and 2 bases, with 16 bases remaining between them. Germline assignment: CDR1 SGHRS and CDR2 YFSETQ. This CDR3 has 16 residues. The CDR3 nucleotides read TGCGCCAGCAGCTCAGGGGGGTTCGCTTCCACAGATACGCAGTATTTT. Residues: CASSSGGFASTDTQYF.

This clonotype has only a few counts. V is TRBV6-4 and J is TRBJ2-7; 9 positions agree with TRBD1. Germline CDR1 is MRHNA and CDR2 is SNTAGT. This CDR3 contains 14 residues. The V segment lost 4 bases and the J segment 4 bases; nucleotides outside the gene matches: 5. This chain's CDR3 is CASSVYGQGYEQYV. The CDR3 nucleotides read TGTGCCAGCAGTGTGTACGGACAGGGGTACGAGCAGTACGTC.

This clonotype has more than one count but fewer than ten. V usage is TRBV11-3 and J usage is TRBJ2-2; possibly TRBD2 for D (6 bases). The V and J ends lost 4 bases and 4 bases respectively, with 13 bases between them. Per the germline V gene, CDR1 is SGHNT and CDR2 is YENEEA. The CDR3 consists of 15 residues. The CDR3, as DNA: TGTGCCAGCAGCTCGTTGCGGGGAACCACCGGGGAGCTGTTTTTT. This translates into CASSSLRGTTGELFF.

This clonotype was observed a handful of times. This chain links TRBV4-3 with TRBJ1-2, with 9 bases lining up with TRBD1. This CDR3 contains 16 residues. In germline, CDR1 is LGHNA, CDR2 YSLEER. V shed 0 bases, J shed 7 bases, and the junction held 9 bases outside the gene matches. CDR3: CASSQDLGTGRFGYTF. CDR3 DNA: TGCGCCAGCAGCCAAGATCTGGGGACAGGGAGGTTTGGCTACACCTTC.